This TCR beta chain is from a study of graft-versus-host responses after intestinal transplantation. Across the whole study: Induction with anti-thymocyte globulin, then tacrolimus and steroids for around three years, was given to all recipients. Study observations and caveats: Association was observed between peak circulating GvH clone levels and early post-transplant HvG declines.

This clone was detected only a few times. The antigen is unknown. CDR1 and CDR2 (germline): SGHDT, YYEEEE. The CDR3 consists of 14 residues. Trimming stripped 0 bases from V and 7 bases from J, with 10 bases between. Produced via immunoSEQ multiplex PCR; TCRdb's table is partial and in-frame only. Of about 71,000 clones listed, roughly 87% are singletons. Material: unstimulated CD8+ T cells sorted from spleen or lymph node cells, obtained before intestinal transplant. This receptor was taken from a human donor who received an intestinal transplant. The chain is built from TRBV5-6 and TRBJ1-4; perhaps TRBD1 as D (6 bases). The CDR3 DNA follows: TGTGCCAGCAGCTTGGTGGGGGCGGGTGAAAAACTGTTTTTT. Protein product: CASSLVGAGEKLFF.